The 3 T cell receptor beta chains below come from one sample, sequenced in a study of blood T cell repertoires in COVID-19. Clones were sequenced by immunoSEQ multiplex PCR, and TCRdb holds only the in-frame ones, with some missing. The sample gives about 190,000 clones, 80% to 90% of which show up once; around 5.5% is in the top ten. The material sequenced was peripheral blood. Receptors originate from a woman between 65 and 79 years old with active or convalescent COVID-19.

This chain joins TRBV30 and TRBJ2-7; D is ambiguous. This CDR3 is 13 amino acids long. The V gene's germline CDR1 is GTSNPN and CDR2 SVGIG (reference sequence). V shed 4 bases and J shed 3 bases, with 13 bases lying between them. The CDR3 nucleotides are TGTGCCTGGAAGTCGGTTCCAGGCTACGAGCAGTACTTC. This encodes CAWKSVPGYEQYF.

The V and J genes are TRBV5-1 and TRBJ2-3, with D perhaps TRBD2 (6 bases). V gave up 3 bases and J gave up 2 bases, with 13 bases separating them. Germline V gene lookup returns CDR1 SGHRS and CDR2 YFSETQ. The CDR3 consists of 15 residues. The CDR3 nucleotides read TGCGCCAGCAGCTGGAAGCGGGCCGACACAGATACGCAGTATTTT. Encoded protein: CASSWKRADTDTQYF.

This rearrangement joins TRBV9 to TRBJ2-1; possible D gene TRBD1, 6 bases. CDR3 length: 13 amino acids. Germline CDR1 and CDR2: SGDLS and YYNGEE. V dropped 1 base and J dropped 10 bases, with 12 bases sitting between them. CDR3 region: CASSVMGTGEQFF. The CDR3 coding sequence is TGTGCCAGCAGCGTAATGGGTACAGGGGAGCAGTTCTTC.